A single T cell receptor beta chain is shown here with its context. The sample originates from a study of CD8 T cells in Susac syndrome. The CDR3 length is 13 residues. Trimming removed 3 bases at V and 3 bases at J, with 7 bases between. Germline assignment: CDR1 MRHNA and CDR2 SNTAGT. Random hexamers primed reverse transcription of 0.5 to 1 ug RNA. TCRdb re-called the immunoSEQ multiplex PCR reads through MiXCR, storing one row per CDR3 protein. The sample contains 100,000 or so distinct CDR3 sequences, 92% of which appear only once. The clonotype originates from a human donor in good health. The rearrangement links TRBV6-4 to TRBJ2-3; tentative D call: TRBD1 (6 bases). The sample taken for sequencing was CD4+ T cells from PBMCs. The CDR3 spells CASSEQGTDTQYF. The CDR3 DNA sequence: TGTGCCAGCAGTGAACAGGGTACAGATACGCAGTATTTT.